The following is a TCR beta chain sequence with its context. This clonotype occurred many times. The clone's antigen remains unknown. Per-nucleotide qualities are absent, and no much larger clonotype sits a single base away. cDNA synthesis used template-switch 5'RACE with a primer carrying a 10-nucleotide random unique molecular identifier tagging each TCR transcript. Every sequencing run covered 15-18 subjects and yielded more than 170 million TCR-beta sequences. The RNeasy kit was used for extraction of total RNA. The KAPA Real-time Library Amplification kit was used to amplify TCR-beta VDJ regions with primers for the TCR constant region and the 5'RACE anchor. Sample indexes and Illumina adaptors were added in a first PCR, after which library yield was increased in a second PCR. After Ampure bead purification, the TCR product of roughly 650 bp was size-selected on a 2% E-gel SizeSelection system. Before pooling, library quality was checked on a Bioanalyzer, concentration was measured with Qubit, and libraries were quantified with the Kapa Library Quantification kit. Paired-end 2 x 150 bp sequencing of the libraries was performed on an Illumina HiSeq 2500. To increase sequence diversity, about 25-31% phiX was spiked into each library pool. Concerning the study's data processing: Quality-filtered reads were processed with the UMI-based MiGEC pipeline, and over 90% of raw TCR sequences were removed by the MiGEC pipeline during error correction. IMGT germline references were used for aligning VDJ genes, and each clonotype was defined as a unique CDR3 amino acid sequence together with its V-J genes. Clonal expansion, Shannon diversity and CDR3 relatedness were evaluated with VDJtools (CalcPairwiseDistances, ClusterSamples), while phylogenetic trees were built in CLCbio workbench. Clones with at least 8 unique UMIs were defined as expanded, with this threshold being based on coefficient-of-variation modelling across technical triplicates. The raw public data were reprocessed by TCRdb itself: fastp quality trimming at Q25, MiXCR clonotype calling, in-frame beta chains only. All rows with the same CDR3 protein become a single entry with the most common DNA and genes. Clone size and V and J calls follow TCRdb, not the original study. The sample yields tens of thousands of distinct CDR3 sequences; under 4.5% were counted once. About 3% of the sample comes from the top ten.

The data belong to a study of neurological immune-mediated disorders (dated by TCRdb to the late 2010s). About the investigation overall: Among the roughly 35 multiple sclerosis patients, approximately 30 had relapsing-remitting MS and 3 had secondary progressive MS. The cohort was made up of about 66 subjects, consisting of some 14 HAM/TSP patients, about 34 multiple sclerosis patients and 20 healthy controls. The 90 to 110 TCR-beta libraries covered PBMC samples along with longitudinal samples, technical triplicates, and paired sorted CD4+ and CD8+ T-cell subsets. Peripheral blood TCR-beta repertoires from HTLV-I-associated myelopathy (HAM/TSP) patients, multiple sclerosis patients and healthy controls were compared by UMI-based sequencing.

The investigation overall reported the following: No identical CDR3 amino acid sequences were found to be shared among expanded clones across subjects, suggesting that TCR-beta repertoires were private in all groups. TCR clonal expansion was greatest in HAM/TSP patients and smallest in MS patients, who ranked below even healthy controls. The MS cluster showed no association with clinical or MRI features, and the authors stated that larger cohorts are needed. Repertoires from 18 of 34 MS patients were grouped by phylogenetic analysis into a cluster of related CDR3 sequences, suggesting a possible repertoire-level signature.

For unsorted PBMC libraries, 2 million PBMCs were used after storage in RNAlater at -80 degrees C until RNA extraction. Multiple sclerosis patients were enrolled in a US clinical protocol evaluating disease progression by magnetic resonance imaging. Peripheral blood underwent Ficoll-Hypaque density gradient centrifugation to isolate PBMCs, which were then cryopreserved in liquid nitrogen. The CDR3, cysteine through phenylalanine, is 12 amino acids long. Just the 36-base CDR3 DNA is kept, in frame starting at base 1. A distance of 11 bases separates the germline ends of V and J, which lose 5 bases and 7 bases respectively.

The chain is made from TRBV12-3 or TRBV12-4 and TRBJ2-5; the D segment cannot be called with confidence. This receptor was identified in a woman in her 50s with multiple sclerosis. The specimen sequenced was PBMCs. Read as DNA, the sequence is TGTGCCAGCAGTCACTCACCGGGGACCCAGTACTTC. This sequence encodes CASSHSPGTQYF.